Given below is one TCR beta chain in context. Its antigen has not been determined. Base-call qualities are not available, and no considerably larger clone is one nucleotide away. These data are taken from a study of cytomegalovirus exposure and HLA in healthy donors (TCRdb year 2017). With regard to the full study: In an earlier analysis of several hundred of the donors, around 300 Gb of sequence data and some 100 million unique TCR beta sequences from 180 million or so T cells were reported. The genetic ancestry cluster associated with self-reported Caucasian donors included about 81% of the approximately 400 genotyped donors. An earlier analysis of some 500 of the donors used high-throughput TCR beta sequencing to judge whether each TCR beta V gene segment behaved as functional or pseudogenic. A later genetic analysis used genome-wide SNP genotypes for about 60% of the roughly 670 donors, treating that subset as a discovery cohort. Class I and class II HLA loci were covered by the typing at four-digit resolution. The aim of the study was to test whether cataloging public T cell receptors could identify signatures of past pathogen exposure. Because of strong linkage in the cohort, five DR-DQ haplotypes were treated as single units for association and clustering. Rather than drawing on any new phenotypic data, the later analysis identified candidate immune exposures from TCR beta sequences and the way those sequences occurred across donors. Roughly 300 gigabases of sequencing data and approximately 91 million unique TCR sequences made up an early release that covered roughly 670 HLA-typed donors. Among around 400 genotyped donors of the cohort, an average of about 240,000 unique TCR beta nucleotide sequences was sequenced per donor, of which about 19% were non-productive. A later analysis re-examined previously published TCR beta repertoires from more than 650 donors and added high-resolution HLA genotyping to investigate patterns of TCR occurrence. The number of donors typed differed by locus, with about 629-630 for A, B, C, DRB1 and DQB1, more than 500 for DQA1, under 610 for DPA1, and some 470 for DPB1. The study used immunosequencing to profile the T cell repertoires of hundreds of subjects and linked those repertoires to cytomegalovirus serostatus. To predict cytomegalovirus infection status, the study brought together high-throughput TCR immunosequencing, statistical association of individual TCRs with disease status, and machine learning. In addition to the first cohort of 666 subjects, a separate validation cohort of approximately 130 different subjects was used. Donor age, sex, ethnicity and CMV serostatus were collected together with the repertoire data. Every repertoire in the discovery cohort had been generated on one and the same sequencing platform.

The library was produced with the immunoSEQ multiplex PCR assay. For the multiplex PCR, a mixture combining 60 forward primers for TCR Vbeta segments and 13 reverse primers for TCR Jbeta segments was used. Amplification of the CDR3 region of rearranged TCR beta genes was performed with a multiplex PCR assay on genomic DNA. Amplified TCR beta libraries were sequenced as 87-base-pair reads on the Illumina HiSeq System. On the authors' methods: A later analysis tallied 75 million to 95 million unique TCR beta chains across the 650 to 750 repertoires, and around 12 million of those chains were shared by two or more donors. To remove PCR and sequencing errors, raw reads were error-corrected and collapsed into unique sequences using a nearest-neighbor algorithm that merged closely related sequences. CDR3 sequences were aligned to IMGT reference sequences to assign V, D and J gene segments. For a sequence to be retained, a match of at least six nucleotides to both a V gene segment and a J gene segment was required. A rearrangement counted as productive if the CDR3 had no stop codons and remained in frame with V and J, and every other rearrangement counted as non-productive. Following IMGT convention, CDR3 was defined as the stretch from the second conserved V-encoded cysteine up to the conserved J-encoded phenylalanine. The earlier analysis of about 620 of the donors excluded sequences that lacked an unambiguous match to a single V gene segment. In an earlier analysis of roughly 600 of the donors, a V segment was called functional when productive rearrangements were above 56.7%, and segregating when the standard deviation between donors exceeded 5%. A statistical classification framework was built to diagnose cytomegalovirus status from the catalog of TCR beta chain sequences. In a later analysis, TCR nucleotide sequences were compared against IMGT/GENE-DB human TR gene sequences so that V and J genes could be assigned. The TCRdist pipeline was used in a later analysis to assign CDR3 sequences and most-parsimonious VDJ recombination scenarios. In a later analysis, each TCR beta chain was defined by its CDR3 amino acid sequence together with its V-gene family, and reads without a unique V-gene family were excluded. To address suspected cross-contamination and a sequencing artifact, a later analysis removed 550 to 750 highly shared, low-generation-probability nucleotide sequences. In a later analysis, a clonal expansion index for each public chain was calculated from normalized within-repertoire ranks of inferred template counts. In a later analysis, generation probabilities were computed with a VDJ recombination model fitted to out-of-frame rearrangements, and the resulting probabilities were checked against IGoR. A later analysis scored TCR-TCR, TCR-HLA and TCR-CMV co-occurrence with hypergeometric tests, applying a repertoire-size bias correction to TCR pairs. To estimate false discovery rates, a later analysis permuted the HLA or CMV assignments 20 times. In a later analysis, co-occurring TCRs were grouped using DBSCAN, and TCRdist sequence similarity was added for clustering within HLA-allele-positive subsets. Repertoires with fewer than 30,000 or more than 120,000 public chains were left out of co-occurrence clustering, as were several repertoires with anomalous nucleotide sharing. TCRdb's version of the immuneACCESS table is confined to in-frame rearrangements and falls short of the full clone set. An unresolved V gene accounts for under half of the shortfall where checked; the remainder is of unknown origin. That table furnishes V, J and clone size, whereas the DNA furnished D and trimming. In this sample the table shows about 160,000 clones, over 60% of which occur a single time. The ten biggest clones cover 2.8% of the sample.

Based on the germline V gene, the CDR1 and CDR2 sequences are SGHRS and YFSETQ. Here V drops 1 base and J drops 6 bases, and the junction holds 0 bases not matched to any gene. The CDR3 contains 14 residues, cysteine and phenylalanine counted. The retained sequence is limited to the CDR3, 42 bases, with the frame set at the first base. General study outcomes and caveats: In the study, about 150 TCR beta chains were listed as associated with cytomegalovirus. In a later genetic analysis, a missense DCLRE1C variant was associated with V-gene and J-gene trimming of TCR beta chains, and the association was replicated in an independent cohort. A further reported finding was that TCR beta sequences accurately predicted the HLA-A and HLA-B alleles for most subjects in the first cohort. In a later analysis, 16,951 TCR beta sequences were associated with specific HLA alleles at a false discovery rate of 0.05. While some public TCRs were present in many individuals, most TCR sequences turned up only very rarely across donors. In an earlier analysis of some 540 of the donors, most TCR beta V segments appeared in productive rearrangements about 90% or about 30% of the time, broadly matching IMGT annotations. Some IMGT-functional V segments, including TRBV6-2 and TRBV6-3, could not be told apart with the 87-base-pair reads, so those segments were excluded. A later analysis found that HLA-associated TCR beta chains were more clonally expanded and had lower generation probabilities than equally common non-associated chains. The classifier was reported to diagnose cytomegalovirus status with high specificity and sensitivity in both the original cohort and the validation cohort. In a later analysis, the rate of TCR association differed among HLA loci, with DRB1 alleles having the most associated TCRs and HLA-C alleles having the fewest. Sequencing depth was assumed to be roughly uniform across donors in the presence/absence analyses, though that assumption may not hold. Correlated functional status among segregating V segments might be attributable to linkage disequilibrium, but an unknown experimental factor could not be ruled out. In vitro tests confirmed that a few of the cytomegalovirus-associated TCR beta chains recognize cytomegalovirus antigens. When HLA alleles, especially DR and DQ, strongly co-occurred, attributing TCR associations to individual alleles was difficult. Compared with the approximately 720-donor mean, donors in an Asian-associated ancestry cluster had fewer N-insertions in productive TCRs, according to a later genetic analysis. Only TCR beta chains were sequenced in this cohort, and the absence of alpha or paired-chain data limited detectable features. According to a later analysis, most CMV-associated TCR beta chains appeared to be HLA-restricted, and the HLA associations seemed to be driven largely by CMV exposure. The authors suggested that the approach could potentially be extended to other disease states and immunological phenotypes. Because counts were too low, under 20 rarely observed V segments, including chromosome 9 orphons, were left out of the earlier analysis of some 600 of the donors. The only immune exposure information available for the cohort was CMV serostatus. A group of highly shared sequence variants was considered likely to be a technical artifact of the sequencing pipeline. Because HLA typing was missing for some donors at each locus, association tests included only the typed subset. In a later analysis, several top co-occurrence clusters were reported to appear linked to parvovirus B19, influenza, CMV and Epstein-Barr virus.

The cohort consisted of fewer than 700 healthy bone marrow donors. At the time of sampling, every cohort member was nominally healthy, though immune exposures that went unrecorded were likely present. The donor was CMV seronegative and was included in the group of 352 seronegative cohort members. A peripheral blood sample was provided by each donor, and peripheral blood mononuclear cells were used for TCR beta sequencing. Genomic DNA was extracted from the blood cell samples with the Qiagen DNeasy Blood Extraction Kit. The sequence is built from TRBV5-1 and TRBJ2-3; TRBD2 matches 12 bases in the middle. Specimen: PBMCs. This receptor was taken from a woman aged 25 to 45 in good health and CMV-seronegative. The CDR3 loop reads CASSLTSGGDTQYF. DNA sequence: TGCGCCAGCAGCTTGACTAGCGGGGGGGATACGCAGTATTTT.